This record covers a single T cell receptor beta chain. These data come from a study of shared clonotypes between healthy human individuals. Study-level information: Donor composition was two women and a few men, aged 18 to 49.

Profiled with immunoSEQ multiplex PCR; TCRdb holds only in-frame clones, not every one. The sample lists over a million clones, about three quarters occurring once. Deletions cut 4 bases from V and 5 bases from J, with 9 bases between. This CDR3 is built from 13 residues. The germline V gene has CDR1 LGHNA and CDR2 YSLEER. The rearrangement uses TRBV4-3 and TRBJ1-5; no reliable D call. The receptor was derived from a man aged 18 to 29 in good health. The source material was memory CD4+ T cells sorted from blood. Subset in this sample: CD45RA-negative fraction. The CDR3 region is CASSLSPDQPQHF. DNA of the CDR3: TGCGCCAGCAGCCTCAGTCCTGATCAGCCCCAGCATTTT.